The 8 T cell receptor beta chains listed next were all sequenced from one sample in a study of blood T cell repertoires in COVID-19. The protocol was immunoSEQ multiplex PCR, while the TCRdb copy is restricted to in-frame clones and leaves out a portion. Of approximately 40,000 clones in the sample, approximately 90% were seen once. Sequencing was performed on peripheral blood. These receptors were collected from a human donor in a cohort sampled during active COVID-19.

This clone has a single count. The chain is built from TRBV6-1 and TRBJ2-7; TRBD1 agrees at 8 bases. CDR1 MNHNS and CDR2 SASEGT come from the germline V gene. The CDR3 spans 14 residues. Losses at the gene ends were 3 bases for V and 5 bases for J; bases not matched to a gene: 6. CDR3 loop: CASSEDRVVNEQYF. DNA of the CDR3: TGTGCCAGCAGTGAGGACAGGGTGGTTAACGAGCAGTACTTC.

The chain uses TRBV12-3 or TRBV12-4 and TRBJ2-7; TRBD1 matches at 7 bases. The CDR3 runs to 13 residues. With V trimmed by 10 bases and J by 0 bases, 6 bases remained unmatched. The CDR3 is CATKKGASYEQYF. CDR3 bases: TGTGCCACCAAGAAGGGGGCCTCCTACGAGCAGTACTTC.

The chain joins TRBV4-1 to TRBJ2-3; 8 positions match TRBD2. V gave up 1 base and J gave up 5 bases; unmatched junction bases: 11. This CDR3 contains 17 residues. Germline CDR1 reads MGHRA; CDR2 reads YSYEKL. CDR3 residues: CASSQVGSGGGGDTQYF. CDR3 DNA sequence: TGCGCCAGCAGCCAAGTCGGTTCGGGAGGGGGGGGAGATACGCAGTATTTT.

The V and J genes are TRBV4-3 and TRBJ2-5; possibly TRBD2 for D (6 bases). CDR1 and CDR2 (germline): LGHNA, YSLEER. This CDR3 has 17 residues. Trimming stripped 1 base from V and 2 bases from J, with 17 bases between. The CDR3 reads CASSQGEVPGRQETQYF. The CDR3 nucleotides read TGCGCCAGCAGCCAAGGGGAGGTCCCCGGTAGGCAAGAGACCCAGTACTTC.

J is TRBJ2-1 and V is TRBV5-6; D is uncertain. CDR3 size: 13 residues. Trimming removed 1 base at V and 9 bases at J, with 11 bases between. Germline values: CDR1 SGHDT, CDR2 YYEEEE. This chain's CDR3 is CASSLIATTEQFF. CDR3 coding DNA: TGTGCCAGCAGCTTGATAGCAACCACTGAGCAGTTCTTC. Drawing the rest from reference TRBV5-6 and TRBJ2-1, the complete variable domain is DAGVTQSPTHLIKTRGQQVTLRCSPKSGHDTVSWYQQALGQGPQFIFQYYEEEERQRGNFPDRFSGHQFPNYSSELNVNALLLGDSALYLCASSLIATTEQFFGPGTRLTVL.

CDR3 amino acids: CASSLEQGGDEKLFF. The DNA for the CDR3 is TGTGCCAGCAGCTTAGAGCAGGGCGGGGATGAAAAACTGTTTTTT. The chain uses TRBV7-8 and TRBJ1-4, with D possibly TRBD1 on 5 matching bases. The germline V gene encodes CDR1 SGHVS and CDR2 FQNEAQ. The CDR3 is 15 amino acids. Trimming removed 1 base from V and 6 bases from J, with 12 bases in between.

This clone was seen a single time. The genes are TRBV18 and TRBJ1-2; a possible D gene is TRBD1 (6 bases). CDR1 and CDR2 from the germline V gene are KGHSH and LQKENI. CDR3 length: 14 amino acids. Trimming pared 3 bases from V and 2 bases from J, leaving 10 bases between. As DNA, the CDR3 is TGTGCCAGCTCACCCCAAGGACAGAACTATGGCTACACCTTC. It codes for CASSPQGQNYGYTF. The whole variable domain, filled in from reference TRBV18 and TRBJ1-2, reads NAGVMQNPRHLVRRRGQEARLRCSPMKGHSHVYWYRQLPEEGLKFMVYLQKENIIDESGMPKERFSAEFPKEGPSILRIQQVVRGDSAAYFCASSPQGQNYGYTFGSGTRLTVV.

The chain joins TRBV5-4 to TRBJ2-1; 9 bases are shared with TRBD1. The CDR3 runs 16 residues. Looked up from germline, CDR1 is SGHNT and CDR2 is YYREEE (reference sequence). J was trimmed by 2 bases and V by 3 bases; bases with no gene match: 6. Written as DNA, the CDR3 is TGTGCCAGCAGCTCCCTTACAGGGGGCACCTACAATGAGCAGTTCTTC. Its protein is CASSSLTGGTYNEQFF.